The clone carrying this TCR beta chain came up a few times. Antigen unknown. TCRdb analysed the 5' RACE reads with MiXCR anew, one entry per CDR3 protein. The sample shows hundreds of thousands of distinct CDR3 sequences, around 30% of them seen only once. These data belong to a study of identical twins' blood T cells. There are 14 residues in the CDR3. Germline lookup yields CDR1 LNHDA and CDR2 SQIVND (reference sequence). Trimming removed 8 bases from V and 0 bases from J, with 8 bases in between. Study observations and caveats: Mainly, cloneset size products determined shared clonotypes, twins included.

Sample: PBMCs. The chain uses TRBV19 and TRBJ2-6, with no clear D. The clonotype was recovered from a woman aged 18 to 50 in good health. The DNA for the CDR3 is TGTGCCAGTGACGGATCCTCTGGGGCCAACGTCCTGACTTTC. Translated: CASDGSSGANVLTF.